Sequencing of this T cell receptor (beta chain) was carried out in a study of blood T cell repertoires in COVID-19. The CDR3 extends over 15 amino acids. The germline gives CDR1 SGDLS, CDR2 YYNGEE. The J segment lost 5 bases and the V segment lost 0 bases, leaving 5 bases of the junction unmatched. In the authors' workflow: Counts of nucleated cells, estimated from reference gene primer amplification, were obtained. Here immunoSEQ multiplex PCR was the method, and the copy in TCRdb shows in-frame clones only, minus some. That table furnishes V, J and clone size, whereas the DNA furnished D and trimming. The sample lists about 330,000 clones, 65% to 90% occurring once.

The specimen was PBMCs or T cells enriched from blood (not recorded which). The chain uses TRBV9 and TRBJ2-1, with TRBD1 matching 7 bases. This sequence was found in a woman aged 18 to 35 who had recovered from COVID-19. The CDR3 protein is CASSVGGGRNNEQFF. In DNA form, the CDR3 reads TGTGCCAGCAGCGTAGGAGGGGGCAGAAACAATGAGCAGTTCTTC. Together with reference TRBV9 and TRBJ2-1, the CDR3 gives the full variable domain: DSGVTQTPKHLITATGQRVTLRCSPRSGDLSVYWYQQSLDQGLQFLIQYYNGEERAKGNILERFSAQQFPDLHSELNLSSLELGDSALYFCASSVGGGRNNEQFFGPGTRLTVL.